This T cell receptor (beta chain) was documented in a study of low-dose radiotherapy and immunotherapy resistance in tumors. First-strand cDNA used TRAV- and TRBV-specific primers, covering alpha and beta chains. Amplification of TCRs used a constant-region primer and V-primer adapter for roughly 22 PCR cycles. TCRdb re-called the reads through MiXCR, storing one row per CDR3 protein. The table lists 75,000 to 95,000 distinct CDR3 sequences, approximately 17% of them singletons, with roughly 6% in the top ten. This clonotype was detected many times. This CDR3 contains 16 residues. V was clipped by 5 bases and J by 6 bases; unmatched bases: 12. Germline V lookup: CDR1 LNHDA, CDR2 SQIVND (reference sequence). Time point indicated: before trial treatment. Along with nivolumab and ipilimumab, donors received aspirin, low-dose cyclophosphamide and low-dose radiotherapy.

The TCR sequence derives from a male donor with prostate cancer. The rearrangement links TRBV19 to TRBJ2-4; the match to TRBD2 covers 8 bases. The sequences come from PBMCs, collected before treatment. The CDR3 loop reads CASSVITGTRVNIQYF. The DNA for the CDR3 is TGTGCCAGTAGTGTAATCACCGGGACTAGAGTAAACATTCAGTACTTC.